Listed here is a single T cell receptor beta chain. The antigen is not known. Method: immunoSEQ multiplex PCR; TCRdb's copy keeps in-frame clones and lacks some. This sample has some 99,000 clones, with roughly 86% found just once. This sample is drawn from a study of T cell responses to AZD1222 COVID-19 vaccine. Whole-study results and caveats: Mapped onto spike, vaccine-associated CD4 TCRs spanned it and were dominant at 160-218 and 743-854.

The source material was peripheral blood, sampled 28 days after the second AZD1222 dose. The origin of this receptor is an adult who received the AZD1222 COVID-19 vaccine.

The CDR3 here is CASSLAGSGNYGYTF. In DNA form, the CDR3 reads TGTGCCAGCAGCTTAGCCGGTTCGGGAAACTATGGCTACACCTTC. The chain uses TRBV7-9 and TRBJ1-2; D uncertain. The ends were cut back, 0 bases at V and 2 bases at J, with 10 bases in the middle. Germline V lookup: CDR1 SEHNR, CDR2 FQNEAQ (reference sequence). The CDR3 consists of 15 residues.